These 24 T cell receptor beta chains were all obtained from the same sample, sequenced in a study of circulating and synovial CD4+ cells in juvenile arthritis (dated by TCRdb to 2014 to 2015). Receptor libraries were prepared by the immunoSEQ multiplex PCR assay. TCRdb provides this immuneACCESS table in a form limited to in-frame rearrangements. Some clones are lacking; in checked studies, under half of them reflect an unresolved V gene, and why the rest are absent is not known. Recorded for this sample are about 33,000 clones; nearly 95% of them occurred a single time. Together, the top ten hold 0.16% of the sample. What was sequenced was CD4+ T cells from blood. Receptors were obtained from a human donor with juvenile idiopathic arthritis.

The CDR3 spells CASRQVTGELFF. In DNA, the CDR3 is TGTGCCAGCAGACAAGTGACCGGGGAGCTGTTTTTT. The chain uses TRBV6-5 and TRBJ2-2; no clear D. CDR1 and CDR2 from the germline V gene are MNHEY and SVGAGI. Trimming stripped 6 bases from V and 5 bases from J, with 7 bases between. This CDR3 is built from 12 residues.

The CDR3 loop is CASSEAGLAYTGELFF. CDR3 in DNA: TGTGCCAGTAGTGAAGCAGGACTAGCGTACACCGGGGAGCTGTTTTTT. The chain links TRBV19 to TRBJ2-2; 9 positions agree with TRBD2. There are 16 residues in the CDR3. Trimming at V came to 5 bases and at J to 3 bases, leaving 7 bases not matched to a gene. Germline values: CDR1 LNHDA, CDR2 SQIVND (reference sequence).

This chain links TRBV28 with TRBJ2-3; 12 bases match TRBD2. This CDR3 spans 17 amino acids. V lost 5 bases and J lost 0; bases outside the gene matches: 6. Germline assignment: CDR1 MDHEN and CDR2 SYDVKM. The CDR3 coding sequence is TGTGCCAGCAGTCCGTGGACTAGCGGGGACAGCACAGATACGCAGTATTTT. Amino acids: CASSPWTSGDSTDTQYF. Full variable domain (rest looked up from reference TRBV28 and TRBJ2-3): DVKVTQSSRYLVKRTGEKVFLECVQDMDHENMFWYRQDPGLGLRLIYFSYDVKMKEKGDIPEGYSVSREKKERFSLILESASTNQTSMYLCASSPWTSGDSTDTQYFGPGTRLTVL.

This sequence joins TRBV7-2 and TRBJ2-7, with 10 bases identical to TRBD1. After removal of 5 bases from V and 3 bases from J, the junction contained 7 bases not matched to a gene. The V gene's germline CDR1 is SGHTA and CDR2 FQGNSA. This CDR3 has 15 amino acids. This chain's CDR3 is CASSVRQGADYEQYF. The DNA for the CDR3 is TGTGCCAGCAGCGTTAGACAGGGGGCTGACTACGAGCAGTACTTC. Complete variable domain (other parts from reference TRBV7-2 and TRBJ2-7): GAGVSQSPSNKVTEKGKDVELRCDPISGHTALYWYRQSLGQGLEFLIYFQGNSAPDKSGLPSDRFSAERTGGSVSTLTIQRTQQEDSAVYLCASSVRQGADYEQYFGPGTRLTVT.

On this clone: This same CDR3 is encoded by further DNA sequences in the sample. The CDR3 is CASSLTGGTYEQYF. CDR3 nucleotides: TGTGCCAGCAGTTTGACAGGGGGAACCTACGAGCAGTACTTC. The chain recombines TRBV28 with TRBJ2-7; 9 bases agree with TRBD1. V was clipped by 3 bases and J by 2 bases; unmatched bases: 2. The CDR3 has 14 amino acids. Germline V gene data show CDR1 as MDHEN and CDR2 as SYDVKM.

The chain has TRBV30 and TRBJ1-1; 7 positions agree with TRBD1. CDR3 length equals 12 residues. V trimming: 7 bases; J trimming: 1 base; junction bases outside the gene matches: 3. The germline V gene encodes CDR1 GTSNPN and CDR2 SVGIG (reference sequence). CDR3 loop: CAYDRANTEAFF. CDR3 coding DNA: TGTGCCTACGACAGGGCGAACACTGAAGCTTTCTTT. The full variable domain, with the rest looked up from reference TRBV30 and TRBJ1-1, is SQTIHQWPATLVQPVGSPLSLECTVEGTSNPNLYWYRQAAGRGLQLLFYSVGIGQISSEVPQNLSASRPQDRQFILSSKKLLLSDSGFYLCAYDRANTEAFFGQGTRLTVV.

V usage is TRBV28 and J usage is TRBJ2-3; 7 bases match TRBD2. The junction had 12 bases not matched to a gene; V was cut back by 6 bases and J by 3 bases. CDR3 length: 16 amino acids. Per germline, CDR1 MDHEN and CDR2 SYDVKM. CDR3 DNA sequence: TGTGCCAGCAGCGCCCCGGGTAGCGGGCAAACAGATACGCAGTATTTT. This translates into CASSAPGSGQTDTQYF.

V and J are TRBV6-1 and TRBJ2-2; 9 nucleotides line up with TRBD1. The trim removed 3 bases at V and 0 bases at J, leaving 8 bases unmatched. The CDR3 runs to 18 residues. Germline V gene data show CDR1 as MNHNS and CDR2 as SASEGT. CDR3 sequence: CASSEPGTGRSNTGELFF. CDR3 in DNA: TGTGCCAGCAGTGAGCCCGGGACAGGGCGTTCGAACACCGGGGAGCTGTTTTTT.

V is TRBV7-9 and J is TRBJ2-2, with a weak D call TRBD1 (5 bases). Looked up from germline, CDR1 is SEHNR and CDR2 is FQNEAQ (reference sequence). The length of the CDR3 is 15 residues. Trimming pared 2 bases from V and 5 bases from J, leaving 12 bases between. As DNA, the CDR3 is TGTGCCAGCAGCTTACGGTCAGGGTGGACCGGGGAGCTGTTTTTT. It yields the protein CASSLRSGWTGELFF.

The chain links TRBV28 to TRBJ1-2; 8 bases match TRBD1. CDR1 is MDHEN and CDR2 is SYDVKM in the germline V gene. This CDR3 has 12 amino acids. Germline trimming cut 6 bases from V and 8 bases from J; bases unmatched to any gene: 5. CDR3 region: CASSGTGGGYTF. CDR3 DNA sequence: TGTGCCAGCAGCGGAACAGGGGGGGGCTACACCTTC.

The CDR3 DNA is TGTGCCTGGAGTGCCGTGAGGGTCCCGAGGGGCAATCAGCCCCAGCATTTT. Encoded protein: CAWSAVRVPRGNQPQHF. This sequence joins TRBV30 and TRBJ1-5; D not certain. V lost 1 base and J 2 bases, leaving 18 bases between the germline ends. The CDR3 covers 17 residues. CDR1 is GTSNPN and CDR2 is SVGIG in the germline V gene (reference sequence).

The chain recombines TRBV6-6 with TRBJ2-7; 8 nucleotides agree with TRBD2. The CDR3 covers 16 residues. V trimming: 6 bases; J trimming: 3 bases; junction bases outside the gene matches: 13. The germline V gene has CDR1 MNHNY and CDR2 SVGAGI (reference sequence). The CDR3 reads CASRTSHQAGGYEQYF. CDR3 bases: TGTGCCAGCAGAACCAGCCACCAGGCGGGGGGCTACGAGCAGTACTTC.

The rearrangement links TRBV19 to TRBJ1-2; 7 bases are shared with TRBD1. After removal of 2 bases from V and 8 bases from J, the junction contained 11 bases not matched to a gene. Germline values: CDR1 LNHDA, CDR2 SQIVND (reference sequence). This CDR3 comprises 15 residues. CDR3: CASSIPRQGKGGYTF. DNA for the CDR3: TGTGCCAGTAGTATACCGAGACAGGGAAAAGGGGGCTACACCTTC.

The count of this clone is one. The rearrangement uses TRBV19 and TRBJ2-6; D possibly corresponds to TRBD1 (5 bases). Trimming left V 6 bases short and J 0 bases short, with 12 bases between. From germline, CDR1 is LNHDA and CDR2 SQIVND (reference sequence). The CDR3 length is 16 residues. CDR3 region: CASSRDSASGANVLTF. The CDR3 DNA reads TGTGCCAGTAGCCGAGACAGTGCCTCTGGGGCCAACGTCCTGACTTTC.

The chain has TRBV5-1 and TRBJ2-5; TRBD1 agrees at 8 bases. The germline V gene has CDR1 SGHRS and CDR2 YFSETQ. The CDR3 is 16 amino acids. Trimming cost V 2 bases and J 5 bases; bases outside gene matches: 11. CDR3 coding DNA: TGCGCCAGCAGCTTCCTACTGACAGGGGTGGGGGAGACCCAGTACTTC. It specifies CASSFLLTGVGETQYF. Full variable domain (outside the CDR3, taken from reference TRBV5-1 and TRBJ2-5): KAGVTQTPRYLIKTRGQQVTLSCSPISGHRSVSWYQQTPGQGLQFLFEYFSETQRNKGNFPGRFSGRQFSNSRSEMNVSTLELGDSALYLCASSFLLTGVGETQYFGPGTRLLVL.

This chain links TRBV6-6 with TRBJ1-5; TRBD1 agrees at 9 bases. The germline V gene has CDR1 MNHNY and CDR2 SVGAGI (reference sequence). J lost 4 bases, V lost 6 bases, and 7 bases had no gene match. This CDR3 contains 15 residues. CDR3 DNA sequence: TGTGCCAGCAGGGGGGGACAGGGCCGGAATCAGCCCCAGCATTTT. Protein sequence: CASRGGQGRNQPQHF.

The gene calls are TRBV7-9 and TRBJ1-2, with D perhaps matching TRBD1 (6 bases). The V end was cut by 2 bases, the J end by 3 bases, with 10 bases between. Germline CDR1 reads SEHNR; CDR2 reads FQNEAQ (reference sequence). The CDR3 is made up of 14 amino acids. Here the CDR3 reads CASSLQAGDYGYTF. CDR3 sequence (DNA): TGTGCCAGCAGCTTACAGGCAGGGGACTATGGCTACACCTTC. The variable domain in full, with the rest retrieved from reference TRBV7-9 and TRBJ1-2, is DTGVSQNPRHKITKRGQNVTFRCDPISEHNRLYWYRQTLGQGPEFLTYFQNEAQLEKSRLLSDRFSAERPKGSFSTLEIQRTEQGDSAMYLCASSLQAGDYGYTFGSGTRLTVV.

V is TRBV18 and J is TRBJ2-7; TRBD2 matches 7 bases. Germline V gene sequence: CDR1 KGHSH, CDR2 LQKENI. The CDR3 runs 13 residues. J was trimmed by 6 bases and V by 3 bases; bases with no gene match: 5. CDR3 residues: CASSPGPGGEQYF. The CDR3 nucleotides read TGTGCCAGCTCACCGGGTCCGGGAGGCGAGCAGTACTTC.

A note on this clone: Other DNA variants within this sample encode the same CDR3. V usage is TRBV20-1 and J usage is TRBJ2-5; D is ambiguous. The germline gives CDR1 DFQATT, CDR2 SNEGSKA (reference sequence). The CDR3 is 10 residues long. Trimming removed 2 bases at V and 4 bases at J, with 2 bases between. The CDR3 here is CSARRETQYF. Written as DNA, the CDR3 is TGCAGTGCTAGACGAGAGACCCAGTACTTC.

This chain connects TRBV28 to TRBJ2-5, with 7 bases aligning to TRBD1. The V gene's germline CDR1 is MDHEN and CDR2 SYDVKM. The junction had 9 bases not matched to a gene; V was cut back by 6 bases and J by 5 bases. The CDR3 runs 14 residues. The CDR3 spells CASRKGAGAETQYF. CDR3 coding DNA: TGTGCCAGCAGGAAGGGGGCCGGGGCGGAGACCCAGTACTTC.

The V and J genes are TRBV2 and TRBJ1-5; TRBD1 might be the D (5 bases). The CDR3 has 15 amino acids. Trimming stripped 10 bases from V and 5 bases from J, with 21 bases between. Germline assignment: CDR1 SNHLY and CDR2 FYNNEI. The CDR3 loop reads CATRRGGRLDQPQHF. Here the CDR3 DNA reads TGTGCCACCAGGAGGGGAGGGAGGTTAGATCAGCCCCAGCATTTT.

The J gene is TRBJ2-5, the V gene TRBV10-3; 7 nucleotides match TRBD2. J gave up 7 bases and V 0 bases, and 11 bases lay outside the gene matches. Germline-derived CDR1 and CDR2 are ENHRY and SYGVKD. This CDR3 has 16 residues. The CDR3 nucleotides are TGTGCCATCAGTGAGTCGGCGGGAGTTGACGGTGGGACCCAGTACTTC. It specifies CAISESAGVDGGTQYF.

In this sample, this clone turned up once. J is TRBJ2-5 and V is TRBV15; 11 bases fit TRBD1. This CDR3 is built from 18 residues. Unmatched junction bases numbered 8, after V lost 2 bases and J lost 0 bases. Germline V gene data show CDR1 as LNHNV and CDR2 as YYDKDF (reference sequence). CDR3 protein: CATSRLGQGDLYQETQYF. The CDR3 bases are TGTGCCACCAGCAGATTGGGACAGGGGGATTTGTACCAAGAGACCCAGTACTTC.

The V gene is TRBV29-1, the J gene TRBJ2-3; 8 bases agree with TRBD2. Germline CDR1 is SQVTM and CDR2 is ANQGSEA. Unmatched junction bases numbered 4, after V lost 3 bases and J lost 2 bases. There are 14 residues in the CDR3. In DNA form, the CDR3 reads TGCAGCGTTGACCCCGGGGGGGCCACAGATACGCAGTATTTT. This gives the protein CSVDPGGATDTQYF.